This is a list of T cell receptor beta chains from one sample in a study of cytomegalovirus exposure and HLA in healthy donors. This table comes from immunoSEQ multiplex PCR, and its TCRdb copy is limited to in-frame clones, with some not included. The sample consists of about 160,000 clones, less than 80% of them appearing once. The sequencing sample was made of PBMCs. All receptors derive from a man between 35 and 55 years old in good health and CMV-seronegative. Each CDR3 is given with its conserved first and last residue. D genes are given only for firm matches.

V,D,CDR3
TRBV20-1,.,CSASRVDRLDF
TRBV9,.,CASSVMGGYNEQFF
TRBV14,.,CASSQGGHPTDTQYF
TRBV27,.,CASSSPGNGNTIYF
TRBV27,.,CASKQGREQFF
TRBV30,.,CAWRQGGELFF
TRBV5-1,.,CASSLQGTEAFF
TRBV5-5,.,CASSLKSQGARDEQYF
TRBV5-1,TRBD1,CASSPGTGPYEQYF
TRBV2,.,CASSETYSNQPQHF
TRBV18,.,CASSPAGFQETQYF
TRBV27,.,CASSSLAGAGTGTHEQYF
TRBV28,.,CGTGGVNSGANVLTF
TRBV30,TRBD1,CAWRDRGPYEQYF
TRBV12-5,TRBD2,CASGLVRGSGSLGTGELFF
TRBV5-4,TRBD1,CASSFETGGGTEAFF
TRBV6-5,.,CASSYSIPDSNEKLFF
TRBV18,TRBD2,CASSPVGREQFF
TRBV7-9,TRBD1,CASSSRTGVNEQFF
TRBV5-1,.,CASTTPGNTEAFF
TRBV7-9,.,CASSFLEGSGTQYF
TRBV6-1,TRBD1,CASSDRQGWQPQHF
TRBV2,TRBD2,CASPTGAGGGSYNEQFF
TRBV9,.,CASSTRTNRFSEQYF
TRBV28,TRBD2,CASRTRDYLLSYEQYF
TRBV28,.,CASSPTGGEGNQPQHF
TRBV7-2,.,CASSLRGGSNTGELFF
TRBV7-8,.,CASSPLDRYEQYF
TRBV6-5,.,CASSYYRVGETQYF
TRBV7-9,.,CASSLGGAVNQPQHF
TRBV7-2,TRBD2,CASSPLAVGANVLTF
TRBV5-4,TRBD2,CASSLAAGGVYEQYF
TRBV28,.,CASSPQAGLGNQPQHF
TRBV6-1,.,CASREDYTDTQYF
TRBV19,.,CASTPKTAGANVLTF
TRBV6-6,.,CASSPGTAGYIQYF
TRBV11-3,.,CASSPLRGQGGEQFF
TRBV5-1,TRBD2,CASSLVGTNYEQYF
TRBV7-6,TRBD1,CASSLNRGSQETQYF
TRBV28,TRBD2,CASRPSGLAGVNEQFF
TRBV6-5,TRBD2,CASSYSVAGGEETQYF
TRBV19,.,CASRAPSGANGLTF
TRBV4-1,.,CASSQVRESPFF
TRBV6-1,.,CASSEAGTAYEQYF
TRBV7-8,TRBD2,CASSLSSGTSGRALGTQYF
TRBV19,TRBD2,CASSVTSGRALGLSYEQYF
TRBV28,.,CASSFGERGSIYF
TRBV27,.,CASSDTFASPLHF
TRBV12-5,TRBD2,CASGVGTSGTTGELFF
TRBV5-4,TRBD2,CASSLAGTSGNTGELFF
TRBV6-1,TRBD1,CASSSAATGGWEQYF
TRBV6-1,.,CASSEFNRVADTQYF
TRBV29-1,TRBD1,CSVGTGVNYGYTF
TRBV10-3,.,CAIRPSDQETQYF
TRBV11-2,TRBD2,CASSLLGGRSTNEQFF